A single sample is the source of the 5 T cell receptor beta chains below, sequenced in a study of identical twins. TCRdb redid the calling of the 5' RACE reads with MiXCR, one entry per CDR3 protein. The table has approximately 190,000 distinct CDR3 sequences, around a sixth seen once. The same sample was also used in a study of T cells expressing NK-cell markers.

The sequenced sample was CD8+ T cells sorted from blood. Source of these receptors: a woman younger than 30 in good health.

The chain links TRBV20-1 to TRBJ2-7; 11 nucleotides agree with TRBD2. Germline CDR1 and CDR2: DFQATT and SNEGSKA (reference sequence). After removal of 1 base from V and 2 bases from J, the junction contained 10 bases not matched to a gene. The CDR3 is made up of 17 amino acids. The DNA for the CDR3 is TGCAGTGCTAGAGGACAGTCACTAGCGGGAGATCCCTACGAGCAGTACTTC. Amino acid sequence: CSARGQSLAGDPYEQYF.

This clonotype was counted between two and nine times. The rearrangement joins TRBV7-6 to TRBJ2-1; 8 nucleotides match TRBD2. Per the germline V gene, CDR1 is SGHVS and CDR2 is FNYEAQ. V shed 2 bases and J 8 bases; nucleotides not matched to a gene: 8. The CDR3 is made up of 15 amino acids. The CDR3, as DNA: TGTGCCAGCAGCTTATCGGCGGGAGGCATCGATGAGCAGTTCTTC. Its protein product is CASSLSAGGIDEQFF.

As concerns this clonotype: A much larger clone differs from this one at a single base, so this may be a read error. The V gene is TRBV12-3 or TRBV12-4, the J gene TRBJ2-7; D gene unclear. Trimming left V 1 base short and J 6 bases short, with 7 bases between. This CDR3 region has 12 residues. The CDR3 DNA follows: TGTGCCAGCAGTTTAGGTGCCTCCGAGCAGTACTTC. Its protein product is CASSLGASEQYF.

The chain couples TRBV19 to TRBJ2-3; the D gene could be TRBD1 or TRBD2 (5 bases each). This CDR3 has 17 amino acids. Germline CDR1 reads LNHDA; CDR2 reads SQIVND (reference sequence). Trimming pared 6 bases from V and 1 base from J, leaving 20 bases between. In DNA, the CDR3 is TGTGCCAGTAGGCCCTTAGCCCGGGACGGACGCACAGATACGCAGTATTTT. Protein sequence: CASRPLARDGRTDTQYF. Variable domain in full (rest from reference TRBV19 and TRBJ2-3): DGGITQSPKYLFRKEGQNVTLSCEQNLNHDAMYWYRQDPGQGLRLIYYSQIVNDFQKGDIAEGYSVSREKKESFPLTVTSAQKNPTAFYLCASRPLARDGRTDTQYFGPGTRLTVL.

The CDR3 loop reads CSAILLGQGPYEQYF. The CDR3, as DNA: TGCAGTGCTATCCTTTTGGGACAGGGGCCCTACGAGCAGTACTTC. The V and J genes are TRBV20-1 and TRBJ2-7; the match to TRBD1 covers 10 bases. Germline assignment: CDR1 DFQATT and CDR2 SNEGSKA (reference sequence). This CDR3 is built from 15 residues. V shed 4 bases, J shed 2 bases, and the junction held 8 bases outside the gene matches.